This TCR beta chain originates from a study of CD8 T cells in ankylosing spondylitis. General observations from the study: Certain motif variants had earlier appeared in reactive arthritis synovial fluid and blood. The study looked at matched synovial fluid samples from ankylosing spondylitis patients. Disease-linked clones were reported to be significantly enriched there. Apparently characteristic of ankylosing spondylitis blood was a TCR beta motif (about eight highly homologous variants).

For this clonotype: The target antigen is unknown.

Germline CDR1 reads SGHRS; CDR2 reads YFSETQ. V lost 4 bases to trimming and J lost 3 bases, with 13 bases between them. The CDR3 has 14 amino acids. One entry per CDR3 protein, called by TCRdb with MiXCR from the 5' RACE reads. The sample has some 700,000 distinct CDR3 sequences; 19% are singletons. The TCR comes from a male donor with ankylosing spondylitis. The sequenced material came from blood, either unsorted or a sorted T cell fraction (not recorded which). The rearrangement uses TRBV5-1 and TRBJ1-1; D remains unclear. The CDR3 reads CASSPAGVYTEAFF. Written as DNA, the CDR3 is TGCGCCAGCAGCCCCGCCGGGGTCTACACTGAAGCTTTCTTT. Based on the CDR3 plus reference TRBV5-1 and TRBJ1-1, the full variable domain is KAGVTQTPRYLIKTRGQQVTLSCSPISGHRSVSWYQQTPGQGLQFLFEYFSETQRNKGNFPGRFSGRQFSNSRSEMNVSTLELGDSALYLCASSPAGVYTEAFFGQGTRLTVV.